This T cell receptor beta chain was profiled in a study of shared clonotypes between healthy human individuals. Participating donors were healthy, HIV-negative adults free of recent acute infections or vaccinations. General study findings and limits: Around 5.4% of naive CD4 clonotypes were common to a few donors. Clonotype sharing among donors likely depends on sequencing depth.

This CDR3 spans 12 amino acids. Germline CDR1 and CDR2: LNHDA and SQIVND (reference sequence). Deletions cut 5 bases from V and 7 bases from J, with 9 bases between. A note on this clone: Its antigen is unidentified.

Generated by immunoSEQ multiplex PCR, the TCRdb table keeps only in-frame clones and is missing some. Among roughly 2.2 million clones listed, about nine tenths were seen once. The clonotype comes from a man aged 18 to 30 in good health. Some clones in this sample may be carry-over from other donors' samples. The gene calls are TRBV19 and TRBJ1-3, with D unclear. The material sequenced was naive CD4+ T cells from PBMCs. As for subset: CD45RA+ positively selected. CDR3 sequence: CASSAVVNTIYF. The CDR3 bases are TGTGCCAGTAGTGCGGTGGTGAACACCATATATTTT.